The next 28 T cell receptor beta chains were all read from a single sample in a study of beta chain features in type 1 diabetes. The investigators reverse transcribed all of the isolated RNA, so they sequenced expressed TCRB transcripts. Generated by immunoSEQ multiplex PCR, the TCRdb table keeps only in-frame clones and is missing some. The sample includes some 44,000 clones, 51% seen only once; the top ten take 2.1%. Specimen: Tregs from blood. These receptors came from a woman aged 18 to 35 in good health.

The chain carries TRBV6-6 and TRBJ2-7; D possibly corresponds to TRBD1 (6 bases). V lost 2 bases and J 6 bases, leaving 11 bases between the germline ends. The CDR3 contains 13 residues. Germline-derived CDR1 and CDR2 are MNHNY and SVGAGI (reference sequence). Written as DNA, the CDR3 is TGTGCCAGCAGTTACCCAGGACAGCGCGAGCAGTACTTC. This sequence encodes CASSYPGQREQYF.

V gene TRBV28 combines with J gene TRBJ2-5; 7 bases line up with TRBD2. V was clipped by 3 bases and J by 2 bases; unmatched bases: 9. The CDR3 extends over 16 amino acids. Germline CDR1 is MDHEN and CDR2 is SYDVKM. The CDR3 loop reads CASSFLGSGYQETQYF. The CDR3 DNA is TGTGCCAGCAGTTTCTTAGGTAGCGGGTATCAAGAGACCCAGTACTTC.

The J gene is TRBJ2-3, the V gene TRBV7-9, with 9 bases lining up with TRBD1. V shed 5 bases and J 2 bases; nucleotides not matched to a gene: 5. Germline V gives CDR1 SEHNR, CDR2 FQNEAQ (reference sequence). This CDR3 region has 15 residues. In DNA form, the CDR3 reads TGTGCCAGCAGCCGGGGACAGGGAAACACAGATACGCAGTATTTT. Translated: CASSRGQGNTDTQYF.

There are a few counts of this clone. This chain links TRBV2 with TRBJ2-3; TRBD2 matches at 14 bases. Germline CDR1 SNHLY, CDR2 FYNNEI. This CDR3 has 16 residues. V shed 3 bases and J 5 bases; nucleotides not matched to a gene: 4. The CDR3 nucleotides are TGTGCCAGCAGTGACTACGGACTAGCGGGAGGAGATACGCAGTATTTT. This translates into CASSDYGLAGGDTQYF. Together with reference TRBV2 and TRBJ2-3, the CDR3 gives the full variable domain: EPEVTQTPSHQVTQMGQEVILRCVPISNHLYFYWYRQILGQKVEFLVSFYNNEISEKSEIFDDQFSVERPDGSNFTLKIRSTKLEDSAMYFCASSDYGLAGGDTQYFGPGTRLTVL.

The chain employs TRBV2 and TRBJ2-7; a weak D match, TRBD2 (6 bases). V was clipped by 4 bases and J by 6 bases, with 13 bases between them. The CDR3 is 13 residues long. Germline V gene data show CDR1 as SNHLY and CDR2 as FYNNEI. CDR3 amino acids: CASSVNGRGEQYF. The DNA for the CDR3 is TGTGCCAGCAGTGTTAACGGGAGAGGCGAGCAGTACTTC.

The chain has TRBV5-1 and TRBJ1-1; D ambiguous. Germline assignment: CDR1 SGHRS and CDR2 YFSETQ. V was trimmed by 5 bases and J by 7 bases, leaving 9 bases between them. This CDR3 spans 11 amino acids. The CDR3 spells CASRGSHEAFF. The CDR3 DNA is TGCGCCAGCAGGGGCAGCCATGAAGCTTTCTTT.

This clone was counted a few times. The chain has TRBV18 and TRBJ1-1; D unresolved. Germline V lookup: CDR1 KGHSH, CDR2 LQKENI. V lost 4 bases to trimming and J lost 0 bases, with 12 bases between them. The CDR3 is 15 amino acids. The DNA of the CDR3 is TGTGCCAGCTCACAAAAACAGAACATGAACACTGAAGCTTTCTTT. Protein sequence: CASSQKQNMNTEAFF. Filled out from reference TRBV18 and TRBJ1-1, the complete variable domain reads NAGVMQNPRHLVRRRGQEARLRCSPMKGHSHVYWYRQLPEEGLKFMVYLQKENIIDESGMPKERFSAEFPKEGPSILRIQQVVRGDSAAYFCASSQKQNMNTEAFFGQGTRLTVV.

The chain is built from TRBV18 and TRBJ1-5; D might be TRBD1 (5 bases). V was pared by 3 bases and J by 6 bases, with 15 bases between. This CDR3 region has 15 residues. Germline CDR1 KGHSH, CDR2 LQKENI. The CDR3 loop reads CASSPDVTGGQPQHF. The CDR3 region has the DNA TGTGCCAGCTCACCGGATGTGACGGGGGGTCAGCCCCAGCATTTT.

This chain connects TRBV28 to TRBJ1-4, with TRBD1 identical over 9 bases. J gave up 5 bases and V 8 bases, and 9 bases lay outside the gene matches. The CDR3 loop spans 15 amino acids. CDR1 is MDHEN, CDR2 SYDVKM, per germline. The CDR3 sequence is CASHVRTGVNEKLFF. The DNA for the CDR3 is TGTGCCAGCCACGTTCGGACAGGGGTGAATGAAAAACTGTTTTTT.

The chain links TRBV7-9 to TRBJ2-2; D perhaps matches TRBD1 (6 bases). The CDR3 sequence is 15 residues long. Germline V gene lookup returns CDR1 SEHNR and CDR2 FQNEAQ (reference sequence). Trimming pared 2 bases from V and 7 bases from J, leaving 14 bases between. As DNA, the CDR3 is TGTGCCAGCAGCTTAATTTCGAGGGGGATCGGGGAGCTGTTTTTT. Protein sequence: CASSLISRGIGELFF.

This clone was seen a handful of times. The chain combines TRBV18 with TRBJ2-7; 10 bases line up with TRBD2. CDR1 is KGHSH, CDR2 LQKENI, per germline. J lost 0 bases, V lost 0 bases, and 5 bases had no gene match. CDR3 size: 17 residues. CDR3 nucleotides: TGTGCCAGCTCACCACCTCCGGGACTAGCGCTCTCCTACGAGCAGTACTTC. It yields the protein CASSPPPGLALSYEQYF. Based on the CDR3 plus reference TRBV18 and TRBJ2-7, the full variable domain is NAGVMQNPRHLVRRRGQEARLRCSPMKGHSHVYWYRQLPEEGLKFMVYLQKENIIDESGMPKERFSAEFPKEGPSILRIQQVVRGDSAAYFCASSPPPGLALSYEQYFGPGTRLTVT.

This chain connects TRBV5-1 to TRBJ2-1; 9 positions agree with TRBD1. The CDR3 runs 17 residues. V shed 0 bases and J 3 bases; nucleotides not matched to a gene: 7. CDR1 and CDR2 (germline): SGHRS, YFSETQ. The DNA of the CDR3 is TGCGCCAGCAGCTTGGATGGGACAGGGTTTAACTACAATGAGCAGTTCTTC. As protein: CASSLDGTGFNYNEQFF.

The DNA for the CDR3 is TGCAGCGTTGATGGGACAGGGTATAGCGGGAGTGAGACCCAGTACTTC. It is translated as CSVDGTGYSGSETQYF. This chain uses TRBV29-1 with TRBJ2-5; D may correspond to TRBD1 or TRBD2 (9 bases each). CDR1 SQVTM and CDR2 ANQGSEA come from the germline V gene. The CDR3 consists of 16 residues. Trimming left V 3 bases short and J 5 bases short, with 22 bases between.

J is TRBJ2-3 and V is TRBV6-5, with 9 bases fitting TRBD1. The trim removed 6 bases at V and 6 bases at J, leaving 7 bases unmatched. Germline V gene lookup returns CDR1 MNHEY and CDR2 SVGAGI. CDR3 size: 14 residues. In nucleotides, the CDR3 is TGTGCCAGCAGACTGGGACAGGGTTATGATACGCAGTATTTT. Protein sequence: CASRLGQGYDTQYF.

The chain employs TRBV10-3 and TRBJ2-1; weak D call: TRBD1 (7 bases). The germline V gene encodes CDR1 ENHRY and CDR2 SYGVKD. This CDR3 is built from 16 residues. The germline V and J ends were trimmed by 0 bases and 6 bases, with 15 bases remaining between them. CDR3 in DNA: TGTGCCATCAGTGAGTCGACTTCAGGGGGGTTCAATGAGCAGTTCTTC. This sequence encodes CAISESTSGGFNEQFF.

This clone has only a few counts. The V call is TRBV27, the J call TRBJ2-2, with 8 bases aligning to TRBD2. V lost 0 bases to trimming and J lost 0 bases; unmatched junction nucleotides: 9. This CDR3 comprises 19 residues. The germline gives CDR1 MNHEY, CDR2 SMNVEV (reference sequence). CDR3 nucleotides: TGTGCCAGCAGTTTATCGGGTAGGGCGGGGGGTCCGAACACCGGGGAGCTGTTTTTT. Its protein product is CASSLSGRAGGPNTGELFF.

This clone has more than one count but fewer than ten. V gene TRBV28 combines with J gene TRBJ1-2; unclear D gene. V was cut by 4 bases and J by 4 bases, with 4 bases left in between. The CDR3 runs 11 residues. Germline V gene sequence: CDR1 MDHEN, CDR2 SYDVKM. In DNA, the CDR3 is TGTGCCAGCAGTTCACTCTATGGCTACACCTTC. Translation: CASSSLYGYTF.

The V call is TRBV7-9, the J call TRBJ1-1, with 7 bases fitting TRBD1. The CDR3 has 14 residues. The junction had 7 bases not matched to a gene; V was cut back by 5 bases and J by 4 bases. Germline assignment: CDR1 SEHNR and CDR2 FQNEAQ (reference sequence). CDR3 bases: TGTGCCAGCAGCACCACAGGGGTGGGCACTGAAGCTTTCTTT. This translates into CASSTTGVGTEAFF.

This clone was recorded a few times. The chain is built from TRBV28 and TRBJ2-4; D is uncertain. The V and J ends lost 5 bases and 2 bases respectively, with 7 bases between them. The germline CDR1 and CDR2 sequences are MDHEN and SYDVKM. The CDR3 consists of 13 residues. As DNA, the CDR3 is TGTGCCAGCAGTACACCGTCCAAAAACATTCAGTACTTC. Its protein is CASSTPSKNIQYF. Supplemented by reference TRBV28 and TRBJ2-4, the full variable domain reads DVKVTQSSRYLVKRTGEKVFLECVQDMDHENMFWYRQDPGLGLRLIYFSYDVKMKEKGDIPEGYSVSREKKERFSLILESASTNQTSMYLCASSTPSKNIQYFGAGTRLSVL.

J is TRBJ2-7 and V is TRBV27, with D possibly matching TRBD1 (5 bases). V was pared by 3 bases and J by 9 bases, with 15 bases between. In germline, CDR1 is MNHEY, CDR2 SMNVEV (reference sequence). This CDR3 spans 13 amino acids. The CDR3 loop is CASSLMTAPGQYF. In nucleotides, the CDR3 is TGTGCCAGCAGTTTGATGACAGCACCCGGGCAGTACTTC.

This clone was found a few times. The chain has TRBV29-1 and TRBJ2-2, with 11 bases that match TRBD1. CDR3 length equals 16 residues. Germline CDR1 reads SQVTM; CDR2 reads ANQGSEA. V trimming: 6 bases; J trimming: 1 base; junction bases outside the gene matches: 7. The CDR3 reads CSVYRGTGGNTGELFF. The CDR3 nucleotides are TGCAGCGTCTACCGTGGGACAGGGGGGAACACCGGGGAGCTGTTTTTT.

The genes are TRBV27 and TRBJ1-6, with 9 positions matching TRBD1. The germline V gene has CDR1 MNHEY and CDR2 SMNVEV (reference sequence). The CDR3 totals 16 residues. V was clipped by 6 bases and J by 2 bases; unmatched bases: 5. CDR3 in amino acids: CASSLTGGTYNSPLHF. CDR3 sequence (DNA): TGTGCCAGCAGCCTGACAGGGGGTACCTATAATTCACCCCTCCACTTT.

The chain uses TRBV18 and TRBJ2-7, with D possibly TRBD1 on 6 matching bases. Trimming removed 5 bases from V and 0 bases from J, with 11 bases in between. This CDR3 is built from 14 residues. Looked up from germline, CDR1 is KGHSH and CDR2 is LQKENI. In nucleotides, the CDR3 is TGTGCCAGCTCAGAGCAGGGGACCTCCTACGAGCAGTACTTC. Translating gives CASSEQGTSYEQYF. The whole variable domain, filled in from reference TRBV18 and TRBJ2-7, reads NAGVMQNPRHLVRRRGQEARLRCSPMKGHSHVYWYRQLPEEGLKFMVYLQKENIIDESGMPKERFSAEFPKEGPSILRIQQVVRGDSAAYFCASSEQGTSYEQYFGPGTRLTVT.

This chain links TRBV18 with TRBJ2-5; D is unclear. The DNA end is a closer match to TRBJ2-7, so the J assignment may be wrong. The CDR3 sequence is 12 residues long. CDR1 and CDR2 from the germline V gene are KGHSH and LQKENI. The CDR3 DNA sequence: TGTGCCAGCTCACCAGACACCTACGAGCAGTACTTC. Translated: CASSPDTYEQYF.

This chain links TRBV6-1 with TRBJ2-2, with 7 bases identical to TRBD2. This CDR3 has 17 amino acids. The V and J ends lost 1 base and 6 bases, in that order; junction bases with no gene match: 11. Germline CDR1 and CDR2: MNHNS and SASEGT. This chain's CDR3 is CASSEVGGGPTAGELFF. Here the CDR3 DNA reads TGTGCCAGCAGTGAAGTGGGGGGAGGGCCAACGGCCGGGGAGCTGTTTTTT.

This clone has just a few counts. The chain links TRBV7-9 to TRBJ2-7, with D perhaps matching TRBD1 (5 bases). CDR3 length equals 12 residues. Trimming shortened V by 5 bases and J by 6 bases, and 11 bases separated the two germline ends. Per the germline V gene, CDR1 is SEHNR and CDR2 is FQNEAQ (reference sequence). CDR3 DNA: TGTGCCAGCAGCCCACAAGGGGCCGAGCAGTACTTC. Protein: CASSPQGAEQYF.

This clone has a single count. The V call is TRBV5-4, the J call TRBJ2-1, with TRBD2 matching over 12 bases. Germline CDR1 and CDR2: SGHNT and YYREEE (reference sequence). The CDR3 covers 15 residues. The trim removed 4 bases at V and 7 bases at J, leaving 6 bases unmatched. The CDR3 here is CASSPTSGGVNEQFF. CDR3 in DNA: TGTGCCAGCAGCCCGACTAGCGGGGGAGTAAATGAGCAGTTCTTC. The full variable domain, its missing parts supplied by reference TRBV5-4 and TRBJ2-1, is ETGVTQSPTHLIKTRGQQVTLRCSSQSGHNTVSWYQQALGQGPQFIFQYYREEENGRGNFPPRFSGLQFPNYSSELNVNALELDDSALYLCASSPTSGGVNEQFFGPGTRLTVL.

This rearrangement joins TRBV19 to TRBJ2-7; tentatively, D is TRBD2 (6 bases). Germline-derived CDR1 and CDR2 are LNHDA and SQIVND (reference sequence). The ends were cut back, 6 bases at V and 0 bases at J, with 18 bases in the middle. CDR3 length: 16 residues. This CDR3 reads CASSGTLILGSYEQYF. The CDR3 region has the DNA TGTGCCAGTAGCGGGACTCTCATCTTAGGCTCCTACGAGCAGTACTTC.